This T cell receptor beta chain was sequenced in a study of T cell changes during pregnancy in multiple sclerosis (dated by TCRdb to between 2018 and 2020). Regarding the study in general: In women with multiple sclerosis, the researchers looked at how the T cell repertoire shifted as pregnancy progressed.

With respect to this clone: It lacks a known antigen. Qualities for individual bases were not recorded, and no much larger clone is one base off.

The library was made by the immunoSEQ multiplex PCR assay. The table comes from immuneACCESS by way of TCRdb, which keeps in-frame sequences with V and J called. Part of the clones is missing from these tables; in studies checked, under half for an unresolved V gene and the rest for unknown reasons. For this sample the table gives fewer than 140,000 clones, of which just under 95% were detected only once. The top ten clonotypes cover roughly 1.5% of the sample. V and J lose 3 bases and 0 bases, and a span of 8 bases separates them. The germline V gene (reference sequence) yields SGHAT for CDR1 and FQDESV for CDR2. The cysteine opens and the phenylalanine closes a CDR3 of 15 amino acids. Just the 45-base CDR3 DNA is kept, in frame starting at base 1.

The material was peripheral blood, obtained after pregnancy. The chain was built from TRBV11-1 and TRBJ2-2; a tentative D match to TRBD2 spans 5 bases. The sequence was collected from a female donor with multiple sclerosis, enrolled in a pregnancy study. The CDR3 in this case is CASSFTLANTGELFF. The DNA sequence is as follows: TGTGCCAGCAGCTTCACACTAGCGAACACCGGGGAGCTGTTTTTT.